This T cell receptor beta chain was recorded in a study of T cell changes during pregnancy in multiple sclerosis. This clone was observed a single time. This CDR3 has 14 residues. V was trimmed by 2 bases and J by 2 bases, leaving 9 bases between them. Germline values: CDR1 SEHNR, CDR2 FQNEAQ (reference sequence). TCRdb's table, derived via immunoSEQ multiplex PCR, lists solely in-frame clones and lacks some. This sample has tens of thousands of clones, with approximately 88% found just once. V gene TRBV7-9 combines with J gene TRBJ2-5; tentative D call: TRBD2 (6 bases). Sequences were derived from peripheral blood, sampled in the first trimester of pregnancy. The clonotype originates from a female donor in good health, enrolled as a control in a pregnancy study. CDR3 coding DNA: TGTGCCAGCAGCTTACGGGGGAATCAAGAGACCCAGTACTTC. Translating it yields CASSLRGNQETQYF.